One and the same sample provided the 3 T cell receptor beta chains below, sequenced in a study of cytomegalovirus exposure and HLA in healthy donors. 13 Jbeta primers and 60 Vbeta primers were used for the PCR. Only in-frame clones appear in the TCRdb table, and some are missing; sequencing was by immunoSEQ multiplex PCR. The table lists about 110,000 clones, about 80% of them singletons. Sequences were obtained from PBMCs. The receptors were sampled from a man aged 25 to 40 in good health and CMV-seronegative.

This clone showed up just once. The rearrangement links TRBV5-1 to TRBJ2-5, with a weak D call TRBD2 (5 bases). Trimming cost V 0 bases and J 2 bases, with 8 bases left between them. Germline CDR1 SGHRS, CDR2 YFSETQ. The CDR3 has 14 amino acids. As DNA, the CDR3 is TGCGCCAGCAGCTTGGGTACGGGGCAAGAGACCCAGTACTTC. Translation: CASSLGTGQETQYF.

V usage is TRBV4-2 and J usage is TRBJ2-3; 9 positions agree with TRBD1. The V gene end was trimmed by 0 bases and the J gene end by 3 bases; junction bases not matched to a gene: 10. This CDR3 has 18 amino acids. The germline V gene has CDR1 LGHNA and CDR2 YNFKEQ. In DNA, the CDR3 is TGTGCCAGCAGCCAAGACCCAACGACAGGGGGGAAAACAGATACGCAGTATTTT. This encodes CASSQDPTTGGKTDTQYF.

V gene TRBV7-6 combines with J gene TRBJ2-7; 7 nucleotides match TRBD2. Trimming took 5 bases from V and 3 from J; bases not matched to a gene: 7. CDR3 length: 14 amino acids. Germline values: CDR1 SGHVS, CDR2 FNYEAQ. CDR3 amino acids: CASSLDRGSYEQYF. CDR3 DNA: TGTGCCAGCAGCCTTGATCGCGGGAGCTACGAGCAGTACTTC.